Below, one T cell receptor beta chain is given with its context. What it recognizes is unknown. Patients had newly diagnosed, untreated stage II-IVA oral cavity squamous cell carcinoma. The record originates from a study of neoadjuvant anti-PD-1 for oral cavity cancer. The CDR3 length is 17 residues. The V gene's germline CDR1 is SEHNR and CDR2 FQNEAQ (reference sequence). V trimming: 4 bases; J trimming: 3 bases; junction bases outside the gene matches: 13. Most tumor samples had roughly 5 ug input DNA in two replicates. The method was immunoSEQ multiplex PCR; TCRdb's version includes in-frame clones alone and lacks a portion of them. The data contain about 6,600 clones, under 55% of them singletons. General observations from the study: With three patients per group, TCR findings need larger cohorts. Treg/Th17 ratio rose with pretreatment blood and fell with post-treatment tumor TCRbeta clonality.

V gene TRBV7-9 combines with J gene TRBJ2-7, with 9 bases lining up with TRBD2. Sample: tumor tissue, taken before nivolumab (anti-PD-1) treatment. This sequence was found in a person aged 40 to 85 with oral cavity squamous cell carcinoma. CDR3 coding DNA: TGTGCCAGCAGCTCCCATGGCTCGGCGGGGGGGCTCTACGAGCAGTACTTC. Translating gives CASSSHGSAGGLYEQYF.